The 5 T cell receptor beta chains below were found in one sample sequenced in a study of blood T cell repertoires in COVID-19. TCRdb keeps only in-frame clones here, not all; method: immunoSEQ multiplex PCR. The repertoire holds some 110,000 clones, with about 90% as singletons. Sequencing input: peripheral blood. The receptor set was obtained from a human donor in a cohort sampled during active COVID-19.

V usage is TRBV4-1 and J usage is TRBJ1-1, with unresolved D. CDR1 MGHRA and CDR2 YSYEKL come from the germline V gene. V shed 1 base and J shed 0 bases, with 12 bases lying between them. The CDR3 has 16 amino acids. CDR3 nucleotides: TGCGCCAGCAGCCAAGCAGTTCATCGCATGAACACTGAAGCTTTCTTT. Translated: CASSQAVHRMNTEAFF.

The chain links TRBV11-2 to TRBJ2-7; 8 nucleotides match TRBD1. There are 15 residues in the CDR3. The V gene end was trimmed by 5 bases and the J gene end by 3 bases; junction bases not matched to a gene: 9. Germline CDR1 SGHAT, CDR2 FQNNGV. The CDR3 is CASSTDGQGYYEQYF. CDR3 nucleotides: TGTGCCAGCAGCACCGATGGACAGGGATACTACGAGCAGTACTTC.

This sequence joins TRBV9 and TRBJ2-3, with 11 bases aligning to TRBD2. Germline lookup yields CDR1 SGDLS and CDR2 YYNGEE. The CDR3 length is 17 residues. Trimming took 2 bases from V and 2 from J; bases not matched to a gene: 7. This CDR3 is CASSVRLAGLDTDTQYF. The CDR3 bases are TGTGCCAGCAGCGTCCGACTAGCGGGGTTAGACACAGATACGCAGTATTTT.

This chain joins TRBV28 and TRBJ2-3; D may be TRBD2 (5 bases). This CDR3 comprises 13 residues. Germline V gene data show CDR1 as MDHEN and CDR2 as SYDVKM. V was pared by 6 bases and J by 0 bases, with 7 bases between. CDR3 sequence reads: CASRDFSTDTQYF. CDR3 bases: TGTGCCAGCAGGGACTTTAGCACAGATACGCAGTATTTT.

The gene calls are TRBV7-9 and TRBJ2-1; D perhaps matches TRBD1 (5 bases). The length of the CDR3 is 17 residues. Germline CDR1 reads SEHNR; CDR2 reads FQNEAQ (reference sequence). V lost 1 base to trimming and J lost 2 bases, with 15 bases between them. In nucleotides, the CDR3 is TGTGCCAGCAGCTTAGACGGGCCAAGGGGCGCCTACAATGAGCAGTTCTTC. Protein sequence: CASSLDGPRGAYNEQFF.